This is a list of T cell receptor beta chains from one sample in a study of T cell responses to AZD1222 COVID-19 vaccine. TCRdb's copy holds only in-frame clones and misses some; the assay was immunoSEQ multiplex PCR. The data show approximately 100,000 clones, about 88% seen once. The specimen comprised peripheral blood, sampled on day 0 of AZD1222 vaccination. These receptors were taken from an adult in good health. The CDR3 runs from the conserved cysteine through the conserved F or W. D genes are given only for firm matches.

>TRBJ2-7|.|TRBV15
TGTGCCACCAGCAGAGATAGGGGGTCCTACGAGCAGTACTTC
CATSRDRGSYEQYF
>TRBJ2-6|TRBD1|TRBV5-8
TGTGCCAGCAGCTTGGACAGGGGATCTGGGGCCAACGTCCTGACTTTC
CASSLDRGSGANVLTF
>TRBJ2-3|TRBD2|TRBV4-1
TGCGCCAGCAGCCAAGATCACGGGACTAGCAGCACAGATACGCAGTATTTT
CASSQDHGTSSTDTQYF
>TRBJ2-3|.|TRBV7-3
TGTGCCAGCATGAAGGGGGACATCCCAACAGATACGCAGTATTTT
CASMKGDIPTDTQYF
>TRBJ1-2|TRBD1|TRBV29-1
TGCAGCGTAGCGCACAGGGGGAGCGAGTTCGGCTACACCTTC
CSVAHRGSEFGYTF
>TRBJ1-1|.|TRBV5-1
TGCGCCAGCAGCTTTCTAGAGCTAGAAGGGACTGAAGCTTTCTTT
CASSFLELEGTEAFF
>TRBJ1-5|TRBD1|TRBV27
TGTGCCAGCAGCCCGGGACAGCGGGGTGCCCAGCCCCAGCATTTT
CASSPGQRGAQPQHF
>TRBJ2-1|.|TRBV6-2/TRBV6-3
TGTGCCAGCAGTTACCCCGATGAGCAGTTCTTC
CASSYPDEQFF
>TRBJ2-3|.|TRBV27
TGTGCCAGCAGCCAGACAGGACCCCTTCTAGCGGCACGAGGTACGCAGTATTTT
CASSQTGPLLAARGTQYF
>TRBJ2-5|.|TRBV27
TGTGCCAGCAGTTTATTCGCGCAGACCCAAGAGACCCAGTACTTC
CASSLFAQTQETQYF